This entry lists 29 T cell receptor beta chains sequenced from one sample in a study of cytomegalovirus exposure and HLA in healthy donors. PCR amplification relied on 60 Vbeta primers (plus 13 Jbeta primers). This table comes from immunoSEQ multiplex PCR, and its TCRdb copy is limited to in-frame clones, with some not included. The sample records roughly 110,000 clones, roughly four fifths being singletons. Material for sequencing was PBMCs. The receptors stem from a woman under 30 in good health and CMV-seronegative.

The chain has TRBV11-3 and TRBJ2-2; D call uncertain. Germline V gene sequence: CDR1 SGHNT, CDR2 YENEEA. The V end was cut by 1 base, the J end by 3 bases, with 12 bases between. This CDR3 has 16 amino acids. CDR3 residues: CASSLVGPEYTGELFF. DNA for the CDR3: TGTGCCAGCAGCTTAGTTGGGCCAGAATACACCGGGGAGCTGTTTTTT.

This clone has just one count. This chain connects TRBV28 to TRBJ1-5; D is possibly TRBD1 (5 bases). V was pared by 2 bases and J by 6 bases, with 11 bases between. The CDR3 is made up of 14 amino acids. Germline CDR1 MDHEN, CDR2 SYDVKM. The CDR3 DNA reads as TGTGCCAGCAGTTTACGCCAGGGAGGTCAGCCCCAGCATTTT. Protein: CASSLRQGGQPQHF.

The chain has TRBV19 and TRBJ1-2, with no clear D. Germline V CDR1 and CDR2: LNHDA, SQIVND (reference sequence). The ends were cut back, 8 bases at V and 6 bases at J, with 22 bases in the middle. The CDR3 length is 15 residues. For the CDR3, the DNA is TGTGCCAGTTCACTCCGGCCTGAGGCGCCCCATGGCTACACCTTC. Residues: CASSLRPEAPHGYTF.

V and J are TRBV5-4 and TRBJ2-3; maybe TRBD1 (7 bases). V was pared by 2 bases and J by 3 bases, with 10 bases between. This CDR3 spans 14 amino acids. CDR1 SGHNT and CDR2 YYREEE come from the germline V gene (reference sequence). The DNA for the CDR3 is TGTGCCAGCAGCTTCAGGGGGGCTACAGATACGCAGTATTTT. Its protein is CASSFRGATDTQYF.

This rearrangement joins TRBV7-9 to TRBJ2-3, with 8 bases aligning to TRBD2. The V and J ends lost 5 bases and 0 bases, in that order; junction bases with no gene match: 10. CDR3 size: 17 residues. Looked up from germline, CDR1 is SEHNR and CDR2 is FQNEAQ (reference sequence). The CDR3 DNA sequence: TGTGCCAGCAGCCAAGGGTTCGGCGGGGGGAGCACAGATACGCAGTATTTT. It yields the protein CASSQGFGGGSTDTQYF.

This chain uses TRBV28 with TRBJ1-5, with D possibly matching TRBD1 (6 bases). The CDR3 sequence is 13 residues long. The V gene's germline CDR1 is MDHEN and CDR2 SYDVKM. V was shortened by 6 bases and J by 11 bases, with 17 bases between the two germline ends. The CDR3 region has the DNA TGTGCCAGCAGGACAGGACCCGGGCAGTCCCAGCATTTT. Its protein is CASRTGPGQSQHF.

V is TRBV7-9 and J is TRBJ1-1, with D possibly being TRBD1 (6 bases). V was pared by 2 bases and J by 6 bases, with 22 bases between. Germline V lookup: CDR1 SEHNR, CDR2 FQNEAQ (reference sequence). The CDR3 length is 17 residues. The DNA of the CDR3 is TGTGCCAGCAGCTTAAAGTCCCCTCTCCAGGGGAGGGCTGAAGCTTTCTTT. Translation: CASSLKSPLQGRAEAFF.

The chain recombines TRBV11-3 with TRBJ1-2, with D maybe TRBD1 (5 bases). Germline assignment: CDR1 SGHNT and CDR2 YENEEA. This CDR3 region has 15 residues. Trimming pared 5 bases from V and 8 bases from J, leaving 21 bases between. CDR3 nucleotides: TGTGCCAGCAGCCCTCGACAGTCCGTAAGGGGAGGCTACACCTTC. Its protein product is CASSPRQSVRGGYTF.

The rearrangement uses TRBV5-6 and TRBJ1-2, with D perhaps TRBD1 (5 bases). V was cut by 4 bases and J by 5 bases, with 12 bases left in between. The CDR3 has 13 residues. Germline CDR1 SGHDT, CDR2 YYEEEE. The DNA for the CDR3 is TGTGCCAGCAGCCTCGGGACTGTTTATGGCTACACCTTC. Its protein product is CASSLGTVYGYTF. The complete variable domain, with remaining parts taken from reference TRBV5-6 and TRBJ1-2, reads DAGVTQSPTHLIKTRGQQVTLRCSPKSGHDTVSWYQQALGQGPQFIFQYYEEEERQRGNFPDRFSGHQFPNYSSELNVNALLLGDSALYLCASSLGTVYGYTFGSGTRLTVV.

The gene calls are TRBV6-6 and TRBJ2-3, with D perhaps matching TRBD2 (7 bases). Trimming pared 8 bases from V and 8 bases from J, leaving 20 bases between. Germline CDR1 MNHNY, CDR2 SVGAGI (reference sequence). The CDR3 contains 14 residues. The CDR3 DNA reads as TGTGCCAGCGTTCCGACCCAGGGGAGGGGTACGCAGTATTTT. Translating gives CASVPTQGRGTQYF.

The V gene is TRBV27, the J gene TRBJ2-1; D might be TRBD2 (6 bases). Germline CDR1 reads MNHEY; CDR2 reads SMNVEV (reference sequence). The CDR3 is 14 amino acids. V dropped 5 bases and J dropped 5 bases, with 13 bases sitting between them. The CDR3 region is CASSPREFNNEQFF. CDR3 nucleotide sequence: TGTGCCAGCAGTCCACGGGAGTTCAACAATGAGCAGTTCTTC.

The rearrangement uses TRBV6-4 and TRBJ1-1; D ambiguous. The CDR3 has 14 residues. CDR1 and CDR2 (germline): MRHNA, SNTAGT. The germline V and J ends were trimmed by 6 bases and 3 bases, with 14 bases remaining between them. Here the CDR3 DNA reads TGTGCCAGCAGGAAAGAGGCCGTGGACACTGAAGCTTTCTTT. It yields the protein CASRKEAVDTEAFF.

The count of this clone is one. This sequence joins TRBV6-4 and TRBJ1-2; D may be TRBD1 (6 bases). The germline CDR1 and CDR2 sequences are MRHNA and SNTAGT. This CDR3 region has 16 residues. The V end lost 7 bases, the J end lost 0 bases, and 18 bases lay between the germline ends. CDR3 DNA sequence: TGTGCCAGCAATCACAGGGAGCCCGCAGCTAACTATGGCTACACCTTC. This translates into CASNHREPAANYGYTF.

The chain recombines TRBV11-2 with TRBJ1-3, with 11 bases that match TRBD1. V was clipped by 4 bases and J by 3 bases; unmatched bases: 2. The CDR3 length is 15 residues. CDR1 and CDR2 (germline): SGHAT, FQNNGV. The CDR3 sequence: CASSWTGGIGNTIYF. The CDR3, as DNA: TGTGCCAGCAGCTGGACAGGGGGCATTGGAAACACCATATATTTT.

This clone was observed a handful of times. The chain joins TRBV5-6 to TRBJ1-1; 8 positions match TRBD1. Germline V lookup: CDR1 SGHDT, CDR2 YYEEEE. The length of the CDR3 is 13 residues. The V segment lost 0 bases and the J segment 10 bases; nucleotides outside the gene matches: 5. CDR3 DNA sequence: TGTGCCAGCAGCTTGGTTACAGGGGGTAGAGCTTTCTTT. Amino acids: CASSLVTGGRAFF.

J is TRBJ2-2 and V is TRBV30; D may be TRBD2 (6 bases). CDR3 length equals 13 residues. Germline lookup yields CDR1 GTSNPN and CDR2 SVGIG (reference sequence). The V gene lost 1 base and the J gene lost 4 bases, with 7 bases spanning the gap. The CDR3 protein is CAWSARGTGELFF. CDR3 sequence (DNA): TGTGCCTGGAGTGCGCGGGGCACCGGGGAGCTGTTTTTT.

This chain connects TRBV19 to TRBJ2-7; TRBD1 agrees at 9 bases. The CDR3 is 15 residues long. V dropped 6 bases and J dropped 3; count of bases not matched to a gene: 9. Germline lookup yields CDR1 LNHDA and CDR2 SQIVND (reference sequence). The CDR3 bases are TGTGCCAGTAGCCACCCGGGACAGGGTTACTACGAGCAGTACTTC. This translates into CASSHPGQGYYEQYF.

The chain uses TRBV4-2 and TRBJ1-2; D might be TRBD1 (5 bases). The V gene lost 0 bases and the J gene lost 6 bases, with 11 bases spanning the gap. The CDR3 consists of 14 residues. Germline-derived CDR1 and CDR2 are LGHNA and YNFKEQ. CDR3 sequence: CASSQDALGDGYTF. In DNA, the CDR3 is TGTGCCAGCAGCCAAGATGCTTTAGGGGATGGCTACACCTTC.

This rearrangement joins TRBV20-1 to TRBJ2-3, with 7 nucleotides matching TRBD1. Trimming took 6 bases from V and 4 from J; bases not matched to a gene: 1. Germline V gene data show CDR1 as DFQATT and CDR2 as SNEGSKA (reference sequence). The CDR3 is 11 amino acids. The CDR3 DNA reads TGCAGTGCCCAGGGGGCAGATACGCAGTATTTT. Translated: CSAQGADTQYF.

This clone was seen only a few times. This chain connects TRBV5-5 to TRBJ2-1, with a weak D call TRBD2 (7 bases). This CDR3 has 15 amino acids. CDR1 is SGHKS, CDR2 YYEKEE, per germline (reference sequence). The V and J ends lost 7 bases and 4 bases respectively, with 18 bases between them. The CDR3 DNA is TGTGCCAGCTCCTTTAGGGGGGGGATTTACAATGAGCAGTTCTTC. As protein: CASSFRGGIYNEQFF.

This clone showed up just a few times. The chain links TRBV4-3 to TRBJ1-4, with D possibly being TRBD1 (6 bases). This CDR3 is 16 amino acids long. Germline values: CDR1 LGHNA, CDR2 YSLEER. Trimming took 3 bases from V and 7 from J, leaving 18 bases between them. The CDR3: CASSHHRDRISEKLFF. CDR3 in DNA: TGCGCCAGCAGCCATCACAGAGACAGGATATCTGAAAAACTGTTTTTT.

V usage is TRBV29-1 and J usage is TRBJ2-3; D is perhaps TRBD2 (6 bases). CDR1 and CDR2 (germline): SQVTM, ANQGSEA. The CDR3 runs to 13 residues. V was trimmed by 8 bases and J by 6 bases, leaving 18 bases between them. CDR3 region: CSSLRTAGDTQYF. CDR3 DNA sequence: TGCAGCTCGCTGAGGACGGCGGGGGATACGCAGTATTTT.

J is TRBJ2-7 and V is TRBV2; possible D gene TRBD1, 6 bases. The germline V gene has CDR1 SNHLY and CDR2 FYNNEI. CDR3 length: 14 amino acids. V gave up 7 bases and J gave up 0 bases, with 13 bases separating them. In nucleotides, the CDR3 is TGTGCCAGCACTCCGGGACACTACTCCTACGAGCAGTACTTC. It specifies CASTPGHYSYEQYF.

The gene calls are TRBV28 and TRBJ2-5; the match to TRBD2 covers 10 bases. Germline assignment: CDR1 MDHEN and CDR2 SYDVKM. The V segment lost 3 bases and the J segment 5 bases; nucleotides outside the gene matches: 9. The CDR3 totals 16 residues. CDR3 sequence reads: CASSFFSGGYSETQYF. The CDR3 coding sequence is TGTGCCAGCAGTTTCTTTAGCGGGGGGTATTCGGAGACCCAGTACTTC. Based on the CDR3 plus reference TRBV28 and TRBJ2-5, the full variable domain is DVKVTQSSRYLVKRTGEKVFLECVQDMDHENMFWYRQDPGLGLRLIYFSYDVKMKEKGDIPEGYSVSREKKERFSLILESASTNQTSMYLCASSFFSGGYSETQYFGPGTRLLVL.

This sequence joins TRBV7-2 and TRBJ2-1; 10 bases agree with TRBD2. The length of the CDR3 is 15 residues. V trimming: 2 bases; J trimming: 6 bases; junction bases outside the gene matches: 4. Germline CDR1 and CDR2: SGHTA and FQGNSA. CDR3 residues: CASSLSAGGPNEQFF. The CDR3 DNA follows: TGTGCCAGCAGCTTATCAGCGGGAGGGCCCAATGAGCAGTTCTTC. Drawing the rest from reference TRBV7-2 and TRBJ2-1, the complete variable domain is GAGVSQSPSNKVTEKGKDVELRCDPISGHTALYWYRQSLGQGLEFLIYFQGNSAPDKSGLPSDRFSAERTGGSVSTLTIQRTQQEDSAVYLCASSLSAGGPNEQFFGPGTRLTVL.

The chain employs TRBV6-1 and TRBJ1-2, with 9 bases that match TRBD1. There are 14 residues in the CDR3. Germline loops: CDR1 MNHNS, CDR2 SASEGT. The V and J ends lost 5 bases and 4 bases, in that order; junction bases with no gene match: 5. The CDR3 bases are TGTGCCAGCAGTCCCGGGACAGGGCTCTATGGCTACACCTTC. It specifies CASSPGTGLYGYTF.

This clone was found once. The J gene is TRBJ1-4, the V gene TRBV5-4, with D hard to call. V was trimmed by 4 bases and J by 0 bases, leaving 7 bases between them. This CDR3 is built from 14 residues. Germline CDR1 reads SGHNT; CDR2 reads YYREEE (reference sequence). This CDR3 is CASSPTATNEKLFF. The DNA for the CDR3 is TGTGCCAGCAGCCCAACGGCAACTAATGAAAAACTGTTTTTT. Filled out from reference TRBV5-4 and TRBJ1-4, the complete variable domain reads ETGVTQSPTHLIKTRGQQVTLRCSSQSGHNTVSWYQQALGQGPQFIFQYYREEENGRGNFPPRFSGLQFPNYSSELNVNALELDDSALYLCASSPTATNEKLFFGSGTQLSVL.

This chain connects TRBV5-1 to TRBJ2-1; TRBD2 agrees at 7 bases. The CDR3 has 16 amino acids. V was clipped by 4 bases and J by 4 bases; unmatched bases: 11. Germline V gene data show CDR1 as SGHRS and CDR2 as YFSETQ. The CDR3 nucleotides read TGCGCCAGCAGCGCGTTCTCTAGCGGAGCTTACAATGAGCAGTTCTTC. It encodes CASSAFSSGAYNEQFF.

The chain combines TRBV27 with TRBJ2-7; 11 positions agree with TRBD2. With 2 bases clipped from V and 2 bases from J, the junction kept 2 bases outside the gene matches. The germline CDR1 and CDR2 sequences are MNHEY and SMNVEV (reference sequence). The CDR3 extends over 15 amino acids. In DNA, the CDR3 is TGTGCCAGCAGTTTACGACTAGCGGGACCCTACGAGCAGTACTTC. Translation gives CASSLRLAGPYEQYF.